Sequencing of this TCR beta chain was carried out in a study of blood T cells in healthy people across ages. The people who gave samples were healthy Caucasians from Russia, aged roughly 6 to 90. About this clonotype itself: The antigen remains undetermined.

Together with a sample-barcoded 5' primer, a J-beta primer mix was included in a second PCR lasting roughly 7 to 11 cycles. CDR3-containing paired-end reads numbering at least 2.5 million came from each sample. TCRdb reprocessed the 5' RACE reads via MiXCR and lists one record per CDR3 protein. This sample has around 1,500,000 distinct CDR3 sequences; 25% to 30% occur once, and the top ten carry 7% to 9%. Study results and caveats: The CMV status of each donor remained undetermined, and this could have confounded shifts in expanded clonotypes. Conclusively comparing naive with antigen-experienced cells was impossible with unsorted PBMCs.

With V trimmed by 4 bases and J by 9 bases, 9 bases remained unmatched. Germline loops: CDR1 SGHRS, CDR2 YFSETQ. This CDR3 is 13 amino acids long. The TCR sequence derives from a woman in her 30s in good health. The V call is TRBV5-1, the J call TRBJ1-2, with TRBD1 matching 7 bases. Sequenced material: blood. The CDR3 coding sequence is TGCGCCAGCAGCCGACGACAGGGTAACCGCTACACCTTC. Its translation is CASSRRQGNRYTF.